In this sample, the clone carrying this TCR beta chain turned up many times. Its matching antigen is unknown. The data stem from a study of T cells in Graves' hyperthyroidism and ophthalmopathy. RNA transcripts provided the source from which TCR beta CDR3 regions were amplified. A first-round RT-PCR of the TCR CDR3 used the HTBI primer set. MiXCR, applied by TCRdb to the multiplex PCR reads, yields one record per CDR3 protein. This table has 470,000 or so distinct CDR3 sequences, around 20% appearing once. General study findings and limits: Most clonotypes expanded in thyroid above 0.001 were likewise present in blood.

These patients, aged 18 to 65, had recently diagnosed hyperthyroidism lasting under 2 months. This sample holds PBMCs from under 11 ml fresh peripheral blood. This TCR was recovered from a man younger than 35 with Graves' hyperthyroidism. Sequenced: blood.

The CDR3 sequence is CASSRGTGGVGTQYF. In DNA, the CDR3 is TGTGCCAGCAGCCGGGGAACAGGGGGCGTTGGGACCCAGTACTTC. The chain employs TRBV28 and TRBJ2-5; TRBD1 matches at 9 bases. The trim removed 6 bases at V and 7 bases at J, leaving 12 bases unmatched. Germline values: CDR1 MDHEN, CDR2 SYDVKM. The CDR3 is 15 amino acids.